These T cell receptor beta chains were read from a single sample in a study of blood T cell repertoires in COVID-19. TCRdb's copy holds only in-frame clones and misses some; the assay was immunoSEQ multiplex PCR. The table records about 180,000 clones, 80% to 90% of them present only once. The sample taken for sequencing was peripheral blood. Receptor source: a human donor with active or convalescent COVID-19. The donor label of this sample is uncertain. CDR3s include the opening cysteine and the closing phenylalanine or tryptophan. The D gene is left open where the match is weak. Some rows mark clone size as missing; the rest say once, few, many or name a class of expanded clone.

v_call	d_call	j_call	clone_size	cdr3_nt	cdr3_aa
TRBV11-2	NA	TRBJ1-3	NA	TGTGCCAGCAGCTCGCATAAAACAGGACAGTCTACCTCTGGAAACACCATATATTTT	CASSSHKTGQSTSGNTIYF
TRBV4-2	TRBD1	TRBJ1-2	NA	TGTGCCAGCAGCCAAGGCGAGGGAACAGGGGTGGAGGACTATGGCTACACCTTC	CASSQGEGTGVEDYGYTF
TRBV7-3	NA	TRBJ1-1	NA	TGTGCCAGCAGCTTAAACCCTTCGGGCACTGAAGCTTTCTTT	CASSLNPSGTEAFF
TRBV28	NA	TRBJ1-3	NA	TGTGCCAGCAGCCGGGAGATAGGAGGAAACACCATATATTTT	CASSREIGGNTIYF
TRBV5-1	NA	TRBJ1-1	once	TGCGCCAGCAACGACAGGCCGAACACTGAAGCTTTCTTT	CASNDRPNTEAFF
TRBV6-1	NA	TRBJ1-1	NA	TGTGCCAGCAGTGAAGAAGCAGGGGCTATGAACACTGAAGCTTTCTTT	CASSEEAGAMNTEAFF
TRBV6-5	NA	TRBJ1-1	few	TGTGCCAGCCATCTAAATGGGAACACTGAAGCTTTCTTT	CASHLNGNTEAFF
TRBV20-1	TRBD1	TRBJ1-5	NA	TGCAGTGCTAGTCCTGCGACAGGGTCCATTTATAGCAATCAGCCCCAGCATTTT	CSASPATGSIYSNQPQHF
TRBV6-6	TRBD1	TRBJ1-6	few	TGTGCCAGCAGTTACTTGACAGGGGGTTCACCCCTCCACTTT	CASSYLTGGSPLHF
TRBV11-1	NA	TRBJ1-1	NA	TGTGCCAGCAGCTTGCGGGTAAACACTGAAGCTTTCTTT	CASSLRVNTEAFF